Listed below are T cell receptor beta chains from one sample, sequenced in a study of T cells after yellow fever vaccination. From the 5' RACE reads, TCRdb called clonotypes with MiXCR, one entry per CDR3 protein. The sample has a few hundred thousand distinct CDR3 sequences, around 3.6% seen once. Source: PBMCs, taken on the day of the yellow fever booster vaccination. The receptors were sampled from a man between 18 and 29 years old who received the YFV17D yellow fever vaccine. Both conserved end residues are part of each CDR3.

CDR3aa: CASSFETPNQPQHF; v_gene: TRBV12-3/TRBV12-4; j_gene: TRBJ1-5; len: 14
CDR3aa: CASSLWDPSLVNEQFF; v_gene: TRBV5-1; j_gene: TRBJ2-1; len: 16
CDR3aa: CSAPDISPGGYTF; v_gene: TRBV20-1; j_gene: TRBJ1-2; len: 13
CDR3aa: CASSFSDRFNSPLHF; v_gene: TRBV13; j_gene: TRBJ1-6; len: 15
CDR3aa: CASSSTGPPMNYGYTF; v_gene: TRBV6-1; j_gene: TRBJ1-2; len: 16
CDR3aa: CASSFEGGWTYEQYF; v_gene: TRBV5-1; j_gene: TRBJ2-7; len: 15
CDR3aa: CASSQSTNYGYTF; v_gene: TRBV5-1; j_gene: TRBJ1-2; len: 13
CDR3aa: CASSFPLRGGGTTDTQYF; v_gene: TRBV12-3/TRBV12-4; j_gene: TRBJ2-3; len: 18
CDR3aa: CASSLRGFSPADTQYF; v_gene: TRBV4-1; j_gene: TRBJ2-3; len: 16
CDR3aa: CASSQDLILSGGMNTGELFF; v_gene: TRBV4-3; j_gene: TRBJ2-2; len: 20
CDR3aa: CASSSPGQGEKLFF; v_gene: TRBV27; j_gene: TRBJ1-4; len: 14
CDR3aa: CASSAAELMLFF; v_gene: TRBV5-6; j_gene: TRBJ2-1; len: 12
CDR3aa: CASSFKTTYGYTF; v_gene: TRBV7-2; j_gene: TRBJ1-2; len: 13
CDR3aa: CSASRSGGENIQYF; v_gene: TRBV20-1; j_gene: TRBJ2-4; len: 14
CDR3aa: CATSDFRETGELFF; v_gene: TRBV24-1; j_gene: TRBJ2-2; len: 14
CDR3aa: CASSVDTTDTQYF; v_gene: TRBV5-1; j_gene: TRBJ2-3; len: 13
CDR3aa: CASSLQGYQETQYF; v_gene: TRBV11-1; j_gene: TRBJ2-5; len: 14
CDR3aa: CASSFFPYNEQFF; v_gene: TRBV5-5; j_gene: TRBJ2-1; len: 13
CDR3aa: CASSLSMGGWTGELFF; v_gene: TRBV27; j_gene: TRBJ2-2; len: 16
CDR3aa: CSVDYSYTDTQYF; v_gene: TRBV29-1; j_gene: TRBJ2-3; len: 13
CDR3aa: CATSMAGFQETQYF; v_gene: TRBV15; j_gene: TRBJ2-5; len: 14
CDR3aa: CASTPPPPGGTEAFF; v_gene: TRBV6-6; j_gene: TRBJ1-1; len: 15
CDR3aa: CASSWDNTDTQYF; v_gene: TRBV6-5; j_gene: TRBJ2-3; len: 13
CDR3aa: CSASTGTANQPQHF; v_gene: TRBV20-1; j_gene: TRBJ1-5; len: 14
CDR3aa: CASSEAGHQPQHF; v_gene: TRBV6-1; j_gene: TRBJ1-5; len: 13